This T cell receptor beta chain was observed in a study of T cells in Graves' hyperthyroidism and ophthalmopathy (dated by TCRdb to the late 2010s). As for the study more broadly: Peripheral blood was sampled at the time of initial diagnosis, prior to any treatment. To identify distinguishing TCR V-J signatures, a discovery cohort of 90 to 100 patients was used, comprising under 45 with Graves' ophthalmopathy and 57 with stable Graves' hyperthyroidism. Whether ophthalmopathy could be predicted prospectively was tested in an independent validation cohort made up of under 20 hyperthyroidism patients plus 17 patients who later progressed to ophthalmopathy. The roughly 90 discovery patients were divided at random into training and test sets in a 7:3 ratio. Thyroid tissue and blood T-cell repertoires from six Graves' hyperthyroidism patients were also compared in the study. Following sampling, methimazole starting at 30 mg daily was given to hyperthyroidism patients, and high-dose intravenous methylprednisolone was given to ophthalmopathy patients. TCR Vbeta CDR3 sequencing of 120 to 150 peripheral blood samples (under 45 ophthalmopathy, around 80 hyperthyroidism and around 17 progressor patients) is reported in the paper.

Amplification of TCR beta CDR3 regions was carried out from RNA transcripts. For the first round of RT-PCR on the TCR CDR3, the HTBI primer set was used together with the Qiagen OneStep RT-PCR kit. A second multiplex PCR round built the libraries, followed by size selection and purification. The libraries were sequenced on an Illumina HiSeq2000 using paired-end 100 bp reads. In the authors' own workflow: Raw data were processed with SOAPnuke, discarding reads with adapters, uncalled bases, mean Phred below 15, or no exact constant-primer or identifier match. High-quality paired reads were merged with COPE v1.2.5, and unique nucleotide sequences were defined as clonotypes. MiTCR v1.1 was used to align clonotypes to the IMGT TRBV, TRBD and TRBJ reference segments. Analysis was restricted to V-J combinations with a frequency above 0.0001, which covered about 99% of repertoires. A TCS score was defined as the ratio between F50 (clonal expansion) and ExV (chaos), using BLOSUM62-based TCRdist between CDR3 peptides within each V-J. Welch's t-statistics and random forest reduced fewer than 600 V-J features to some 14, which were used in a naive Bayes classifier (R e1071). TCRdb took the public reads, trimmed them with fastp at Q25, ran MiXCR for clone calling and kept in-frame beta chains. Identical CDR3 protein sequences are pooled into one entry, listed with their most common genes and DNA. None of the V and J calls come from the authors' own analysis; TCRdb made them. In all, the sample holds under 450,000 distinct CDR3 sequences, and approximately 14% of those were seen once. 7.5% to 8% of the sample comes from the top ten.

Stable Graves' hyperthyroidism was defined as no progression to ophthalmopathy during 18 months of follow-up. Hyperthyroidism patients were newly diagnosed, with disease duration under 2 months, and aged 18 to 65 years. Any patient with an uncontrolled infection, another autoimmune disease, pregnancy or lactation was excluded. Diagnoses relied on clinical symptoms, serum thyroxine and TRAb, thyroid ultrasound and orbital computed tomography. Ficoll-Paque density gradient centrifugation was used to isolate PBMCs from around 10 ml of fresh peripheral blood. Trizol reagent was used to extract total RNA, and RNA quality was then checked on an Agilent 2100 Bioanalyzer. Based on the germline V gene, the CDR1 and CDR2 sequences are MDHEN and SYDVKM. The V and J ends are trimmed by 7 bases and 8 bases, leaving 20 bases between them. Reading from cysteine to phenylalanine, the CDR3 counts 14 amino acids. The DNA shown is the 42-base CDR3, in frame from base 1.

What the research found in general, with its limitations: During validation, the model predicted progression to ophthalmopathy a median of approximately six months ahead of onset, with around 71% sensitivity and about 75% specificity. Ophthalmopathy was separated from stable hyperthyroidism by a 13 V-J signature model, with approximately 90% sensitivity and 81% to 82% specificity obtained in cross-validation and 80%/75% obtained in testing. Most expanded thyroid clonotypes (frequency above 0.001) were also found in blood, which suggests that blood repertoires may mirror thyroid immune responses. Sample size was not statistically predetermined, and blinding of investigators to group allocation was not performed.

At least ten counts were recorded for this clonotype. Its antigen remains undetermined. One base away there is no much larger clone; base qualities are not given. Specimen: blood. The rearranged chain carries TRBV28 and TRBJ1-2, with the D gene not clear enough to name. The origin of this receptor is a woman aged 18-29 years with Graves' hyperthyroidism. CDR3 region: CASISQMDVRGYTF. The bases read TGTGCCAGCATATCTCAAATGGATGTCAGGGGCTACACCTTC.